The following is a T cell receptor (beta chain) sequence with its context. The CDR3 totals 14 residues. The V gene lost 0 bases and the J gene lost 4 bases, with 7 bases spanning the gap. From germline, CDR1 is MNHEY and CDR2 SMNVEV (reference sequence). 0.5 to 1 ug RNA was reverse transcribed with random hexamers. TCRdb reprocessed the immunoSEQ multiplex PCR reads via MiXCR and lists one record per CDR3 protein. The data hold some 150,000 distinct CDR3 sequences, with about 94% observed a single time. The entry originates in a study of CD8 T cells in Susac syndrome. Sequencing input: CD8+ T cells from PBMCs. The rearrangement uses TRBV27 and TRBJ2-1, with a weak D call TRBD2 (6 bases). This TCR was sampled from a human donor with multiple sclerosis. The CDR3 region has the DNA TGTGCCAGCAGTTTATCGGAGGGTTACAATGAGCAGTTCTTC. It is translated as CASSLSEGYNEQFF.